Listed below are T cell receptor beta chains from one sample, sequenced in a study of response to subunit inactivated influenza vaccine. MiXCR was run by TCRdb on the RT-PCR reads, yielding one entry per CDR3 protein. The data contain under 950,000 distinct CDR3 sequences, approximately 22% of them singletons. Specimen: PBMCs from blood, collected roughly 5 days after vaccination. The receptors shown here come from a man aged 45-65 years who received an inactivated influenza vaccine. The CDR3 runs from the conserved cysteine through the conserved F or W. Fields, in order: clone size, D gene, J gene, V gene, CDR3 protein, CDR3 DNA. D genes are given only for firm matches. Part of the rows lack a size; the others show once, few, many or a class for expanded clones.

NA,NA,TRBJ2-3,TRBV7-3,CASSLAGTLVGADTQYF,TGTGCCAGCAGCTTGGCCGGGACCCTTGTGGGGGCCGATACGCAGTATTTT
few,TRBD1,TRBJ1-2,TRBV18,CASSPSGQYYGYTF,TGTGCCAGCTCACCATCGGGACAGTACTATGGCTACACCTTC
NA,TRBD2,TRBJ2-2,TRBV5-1,CASSLVVGGTNTGELFF,TGCGCCAGCAGCTTGGTTGTCGGGGGGACGAACACCGGGGAGCTGTTTTTT
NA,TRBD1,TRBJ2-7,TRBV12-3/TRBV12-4,CASSQHDRASYEQYF,TGTGCCAGCAGTCAACACGACAGGGCCAGTTACGAGCAGTACTTC
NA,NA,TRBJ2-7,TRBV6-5,CASSYSTTGSYEQYF,TGTGCCAGCAGTTACTCGACAACAGGGTCCTACGAGCAGTACTTC
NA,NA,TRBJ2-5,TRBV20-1,CSAHRETETQYF,TGCAGTGCGCATAGGGAAACGGAGACCCAGTACTTC
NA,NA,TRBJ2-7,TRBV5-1,CASSGRLTFPDEQYF,TGCGCCAGCAGCGGCCGGCTAACCTTTCCGGACGAGCAGTACTTC
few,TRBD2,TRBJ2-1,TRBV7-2,CASSRLAGGLYEQFF,TGTGCCAGCAGCCGCCTAGCGGGAGGGCTCTATGAGCAGTTCTTC
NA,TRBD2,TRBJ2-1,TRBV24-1,CATSPQGLAGIDNEQFF,TGTGCCACCAGCCCCCAGGGACTAGCGGGGATTGACAATGAGCAGTTCTTC
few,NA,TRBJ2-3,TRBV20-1,CSARSRDKGTDTQYF,TGCAGTGCCAGAAGCCGGGACAAGGGGACAGATACGCAGTATTTT
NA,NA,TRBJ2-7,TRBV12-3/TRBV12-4,CASRDSLGEQYF,TGTGCCAGCAGGGACAGCCTGGGCGAGCAGTACTTC
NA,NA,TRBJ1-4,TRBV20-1,CSARDRSEKLFF,TGCAGTGCTAGAGATAGGTCCGAAAAACTGTTTTTT
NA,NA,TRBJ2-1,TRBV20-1,CSARDPLALSEQFF,TGCAGTGCTAGAGATCCGCTAGCTCTCAGTGAGCAGTTCTTC
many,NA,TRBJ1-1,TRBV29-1,CSVDRGTRLEAFF,TGCAGCGTTGACAGGGGCACCCGGCTAGAAGCTTTCTTT